The 7 T cell receptor beta chains given below trace back to one sample, sequenced in a study of CD8+CD57+ T cells in acquired aplastic anemia. The template for TCR beta VDJ and CDR3 sequence profiling was genomic DNA. MiXCR, run by TCRdb on the reads, gives a single entry per CDR3 protein. The data show about 170,000 distinct CDR3 sequences, approximately 60% seen once. The sequencing sample was made of sorted CD4+, CD8+, or CD8+CD57+ T cells (not recorded which) from PBMCs. These TCRs come from a human donor in good health.

This rearrangement joins TRBV5-1 to TRBJ1-5, with 8 bases fitting TRBD1. The CDR3 runs 17 residues. J was trimmed by 4 bases and V by 4 bases; bases with no gene match: 13. Looked up from germline, CDR1 is SGHRS and CDR2 is YFSETQ. The CDR3 DNA is TGCGCCAGCAGCAAAGGACAGGGTGAACATCGGAATCAGCCCCAGCATTTT. Protein product: CASSKGQGEHRNQPQHF.

The rearrangement uses TRBV20-1 and TRBJ2-1, with D possibly TRBD2 on 6 matching bases. This CDR3 is 15 amino acids long. V lost 6 bases and J lost 8, with 23 bases in between. Looked up from germline, CDR1 is DFQATT and CDR2 is SNEGSKA (reference sequence). In DNA form, the CDR3 reads TGCAGTGCCTCCCCGCCAAGACTAGTTCGCGATGAGCAGTTCTTC. It translates to CSASPPRLVRDEQFF.

The chain joins TRBV6-6 to TRBJ2-7; 11 bases line up with TRBD2. Germline lookup yields CDR1 MNHNY and CDR2 SVGAGI (reference sequence). V trimming: 6 bases; J trimming: 7 bases; junction bases outside the gene matches: 2. The CDR3 covers 12 residues. The CDR3 region is CASRGLAEEQYF. In nucleotides, the CDR3 is TGTGCCAGCAGGGGACTAGCGGAAGAGCAGTACTTC.

This chain links TRBV27 with TRBJ2-5; D unclear. The germline V and J ends were trimmed by 3 bases and 7 bases, with 6 bases remaining between them. The germline CDR1 and CDR2 sequences are MNHEY and SMNVEV (reference sequence). The CDR3 has 11 residues. The CDR3 protein is CASSLLGTQYF. CDR3 coding DNA: TGTGCCAGCAGTTTGTTAGGGACCCAGTACTTC.

The table lists this clonotype with a few counts. The chain links TRBV14 to TRBJ1-2; D call uncertain. V was pared by 4 bases and J by 10 bases, with 13 bases between. The CDR3 loop spans 12 amino acids. Germline V lookup: CDR1 SGHDN, CDR2 FVKESK. This CDR3 reads CASSPNMLSYTF. The CDR3, as DNA: TGTGCCAGCAGCCCCAATATGTTATCCTACACCTTC.

V usage is TRBV5-1 and J usage is TRBJ2-7; maybe TRBD1 (6 bases). V lost 3 bases to trimming and J lost 1 base, with 11 bases between them. The CDR3 contains 14 residues. Germline lookup yields CDR1 SGHRS and CDR2 YFSETQ. The CDR3 sequence: CASSYDRPSYEQYF. As DNA, the CDR3 is TGCGCCAGCAGCTACGACAGGCCATCCTACGAGCAGTACTTC.

In the case of this clonotype: A junction end diverges from the germline sequence, so it may reflect a read error. The chain carries TRBV20-1 and TRBJ2-1; tentatively, D is TRBD2 (6 bases). CDR1 is DFQATT and CDR2 is SNEGSKA in the germline V gene (reference sequence). This CDR3 spans 15 amino acids. The CDR3 spells CSARGRPGSLNEQFF. DNA for the CDR3: TGCAGTGCGAGAGGGAGGCCGGGAAGCCTGAATGAGCAGTTCTTC.